These T cell receptor beta chains were read from a single sample in a study of cytotoxic CD8 clonotypes in ibrutinib-treated CLL. TCRdb's table, derived via immunoSEQ multiplex PCR, lists solely in-frame clones and lacks some. The data show hundreds of thousands of clones, nearly 80% seen once. Here the sequenced sample was PBMCs, taken after 12 months of ibrutinib treatment. The receptor source for this set is a human donor with chronic lymphocytic leukemia. Both conserved end residues are part of each CDR3. Fields, in order: CDR3 length, V gene, CDR3 protein.

11 | TRBV2 | CASRDRRAQYF
13 | TRBV7-8 | CASSSQGNTEAFF
17 | TRBV11-2 | CASSLVSGGTVSYEQYF
12 | TRBV29-1 | CSVEDLYNEQFF
17 | TRBV9 | CASSSPTGTSAYDEQFF
14 | TRBV11-2 | CASSPNRITYEQYF
14 | TRBV6-6 | CASSYPEAKNIQYF
15 | TRBV6-6 | CASSYSNGLTDTQYF
15 | TRBV18 | CASSAPGTGGREQYF
16 | TRBV30 | CAWSVAQAGPNYGYTF
12 | TRBV29-1 | CSVEWGTGELFF
13 | TRBV4-1 | CASSHPAPSEQYF
12 | TRBV2 | CASGRAVETQYF
14 | TRBV2 | CASRAGTWGSPLHF
17 | TRBV5-6 | CASSLGADLNSNQPQHF
17 | TRBV7-9 | CASSSTGTSGVWREQFF
15 | TRBV28 | CASSPGTARNQPQHF
13 | TRBV10-2 | CASNLAGADTQYF
15 | TRBV7-9 | CASSVGQGFNEKLFF
11 | TRBV20-1 | CSAGSSHEQYF
15 | TRBV5-1 | CASSPRNSARDTQYF
12 | TRBV5-1 | CASREDWYGYTF
14 | TRBV30 | CAWTPGTSYYEQYF
15 | TRBV19 | CASSTRTSGRGEQFF
14 | TRBV5-6 | CASSFGTGTREQYF
15 | TRBV19 | CASSSRTSGSLEQYF
14 | TRBV7-7 | CASSLGGTEETQYF
15 | TRBV4-2 | CASSQGGTGVSEQYF
17 | TRBV4-1 | CASSQPLTGAPNEKLFF